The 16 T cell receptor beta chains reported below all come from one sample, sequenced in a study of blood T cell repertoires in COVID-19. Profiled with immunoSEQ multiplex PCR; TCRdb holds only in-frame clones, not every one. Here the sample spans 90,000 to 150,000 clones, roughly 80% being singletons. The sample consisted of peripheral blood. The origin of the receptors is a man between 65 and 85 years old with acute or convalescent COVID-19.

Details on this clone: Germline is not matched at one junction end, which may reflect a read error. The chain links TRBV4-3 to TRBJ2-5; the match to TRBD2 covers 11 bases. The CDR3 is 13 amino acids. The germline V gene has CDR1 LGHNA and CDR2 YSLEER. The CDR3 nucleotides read TGCGCCAGCAGCCAAACTAGCGGGGGCCTTTACCACTTC. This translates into CASSQTSGGLYHF.

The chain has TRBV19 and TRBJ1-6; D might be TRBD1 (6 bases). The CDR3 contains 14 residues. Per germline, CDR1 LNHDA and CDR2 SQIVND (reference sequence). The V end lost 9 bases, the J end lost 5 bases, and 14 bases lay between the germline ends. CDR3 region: CASRRDNHNSPLHF. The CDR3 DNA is TGTGCCAGCCGAAGGGACAACCATAATTCACCCCTCCACTTT.

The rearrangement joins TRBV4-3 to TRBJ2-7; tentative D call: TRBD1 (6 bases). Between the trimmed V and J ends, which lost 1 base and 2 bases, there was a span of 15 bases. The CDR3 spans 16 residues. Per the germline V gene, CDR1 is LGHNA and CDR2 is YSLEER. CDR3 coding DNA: TGCGCCAGCAGCCAAGTGTCAGGGGACCCCACCTACGAGCAGTACTTC. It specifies CASSQVSGDPTYEQYF.

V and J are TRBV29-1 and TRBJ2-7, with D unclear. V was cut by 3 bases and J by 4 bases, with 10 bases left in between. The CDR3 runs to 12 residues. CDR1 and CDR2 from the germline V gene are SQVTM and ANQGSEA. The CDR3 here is CSVESLPYEQYF. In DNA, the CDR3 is TGCAGCGTTGAGAGTCTCCCTTACGAGCAGTACTTC.

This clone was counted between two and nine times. DNA for the CDR3: TGTGCCAGCAGTTACAGACCTCACCCCGGACTCAGTGATGGCTACACCTTC. It codes for CASSYRPHPGLSDGYTF. The gene calls are TRBV27 and TRBJ1-2, with D unresolved. With 4 bases removed from V and 6 bases from J, the gap between germline ends came to 24 bases. Looked up from germline, CDR1 is MNHEY and CDR2 is SMNVEV (reference sequence). This CDR3 has 17 residues.

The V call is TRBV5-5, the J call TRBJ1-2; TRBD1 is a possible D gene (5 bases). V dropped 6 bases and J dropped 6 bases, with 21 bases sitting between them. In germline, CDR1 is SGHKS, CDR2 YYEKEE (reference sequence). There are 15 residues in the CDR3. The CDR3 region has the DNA TGTGCCAGCACTCTGCTAGGGGCAGGGCCTAATGGCTACACCTTC. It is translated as CASTLLGAGPNGYTF. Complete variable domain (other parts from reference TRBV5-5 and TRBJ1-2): DAGVTQSPTHLIKTRGQQVTLRCSPISGHKSVSWYQQVLGQGPQFIFQYYEKEERGRGNFPDRFSARQFPNYSSELNVNALLLGDSALYLCASTLLGAGPNGYTFGSGTRLTVV.

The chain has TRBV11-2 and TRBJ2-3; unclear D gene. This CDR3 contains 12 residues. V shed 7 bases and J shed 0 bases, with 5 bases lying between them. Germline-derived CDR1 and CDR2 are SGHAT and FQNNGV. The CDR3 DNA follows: TGTGCCAGCAAGAGCAGCACAGATACGCAGTATTTT. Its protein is CASKSSTDTQYF.

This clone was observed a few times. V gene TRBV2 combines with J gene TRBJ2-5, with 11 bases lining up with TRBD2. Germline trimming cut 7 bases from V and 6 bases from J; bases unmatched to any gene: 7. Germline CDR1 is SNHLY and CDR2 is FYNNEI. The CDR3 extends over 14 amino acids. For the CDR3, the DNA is TGTGCCAGCAATCTACTAGCGGGAGTACAGACCCAGTACTTC. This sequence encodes CASNLLAGVQTQYF. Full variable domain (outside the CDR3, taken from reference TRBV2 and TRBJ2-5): EPEVTQTPSHQVTQMGQEVILRCVPISNHLYFYWYRQILGQKVEFLVSFYNNEISEKSEIFDDQFSVERPDGSNFTLKIRSTKLEDSAMYFCASNLLAGVQTQYFGPGTRLLVL.

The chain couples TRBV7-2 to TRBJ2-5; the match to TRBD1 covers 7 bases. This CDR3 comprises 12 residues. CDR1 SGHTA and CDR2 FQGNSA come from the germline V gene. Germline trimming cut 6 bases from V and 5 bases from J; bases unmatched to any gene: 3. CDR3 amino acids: CASRDRLETQYF. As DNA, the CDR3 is TGTGCCAGCAGGGACAGGCTGGAGACCCAGTACTTC. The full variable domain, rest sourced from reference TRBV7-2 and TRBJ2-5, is GAGVSQSPSNKVTEKGKDVELRCDPISGHTALYWYRQSLGQGLEFLIYFQGNSAPDKSGLPSDRFSAERTGGSVSTLTIQRTQQEDSAVYLCASRDRLETQYFGPGTRLLVL.

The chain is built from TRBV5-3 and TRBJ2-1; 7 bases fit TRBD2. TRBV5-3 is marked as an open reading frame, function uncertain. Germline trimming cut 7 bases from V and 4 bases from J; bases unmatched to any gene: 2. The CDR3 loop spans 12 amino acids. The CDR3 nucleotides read TGTGCCAGACGACTAGCTTACAATGAGCAGTTCTTC. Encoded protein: CARRLAYNEQFF.

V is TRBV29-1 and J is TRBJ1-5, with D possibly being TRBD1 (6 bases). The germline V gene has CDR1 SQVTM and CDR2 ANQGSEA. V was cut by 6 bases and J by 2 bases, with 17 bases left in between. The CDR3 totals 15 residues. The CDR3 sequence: CSVTEQGTGNQPQHF. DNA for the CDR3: TGCAGCGTGACCGAACAGGGAACGGGCAATCAGCCCCAGCATTTT.

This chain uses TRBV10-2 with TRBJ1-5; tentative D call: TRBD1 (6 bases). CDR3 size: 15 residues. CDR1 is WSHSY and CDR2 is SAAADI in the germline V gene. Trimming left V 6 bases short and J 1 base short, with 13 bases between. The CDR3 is CASSPRGESNQPQHF. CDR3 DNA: TGCGCCAGCAGCCCCAGGGGCGAGAGCAATCAGCCCCAGCATTTT.

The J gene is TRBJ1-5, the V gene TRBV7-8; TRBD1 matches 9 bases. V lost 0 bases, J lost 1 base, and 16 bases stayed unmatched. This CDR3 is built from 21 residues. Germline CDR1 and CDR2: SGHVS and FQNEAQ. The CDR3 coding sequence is TGTGCCAGCAGCTTAGCGGGGAACACCGGGACAGGGTTTTGGAGCAATCAGCCCCAGCATTTT. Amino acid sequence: CASSLAGNTGTGFWSNQPQHF.

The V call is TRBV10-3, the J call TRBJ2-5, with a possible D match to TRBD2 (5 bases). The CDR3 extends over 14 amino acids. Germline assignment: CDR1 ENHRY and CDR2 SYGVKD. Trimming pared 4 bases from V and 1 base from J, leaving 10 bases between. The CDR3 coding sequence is TGTGCCATCAGTGGAGGGTCTAGCCAAGAGACCCAGTACTTC. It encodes CAISGGSSQETQYF.

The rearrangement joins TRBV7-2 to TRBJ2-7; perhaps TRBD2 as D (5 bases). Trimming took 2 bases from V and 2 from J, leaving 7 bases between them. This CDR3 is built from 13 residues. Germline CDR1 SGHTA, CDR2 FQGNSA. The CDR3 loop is CASSLRGTYEQYF. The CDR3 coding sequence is TGTGCCAGCAGCTTACGGGGAACCTACGAGCAGTACTTC.

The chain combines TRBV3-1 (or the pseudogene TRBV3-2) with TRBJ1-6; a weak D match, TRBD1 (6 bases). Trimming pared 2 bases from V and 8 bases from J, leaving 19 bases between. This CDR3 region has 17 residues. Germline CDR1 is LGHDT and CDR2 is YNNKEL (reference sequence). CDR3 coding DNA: TGTGCCAGCAGCCAAACCATAACAGGGAACGGCGATTCACCCCTCCACTTT. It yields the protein CASSQTITGNGDSPLHF.